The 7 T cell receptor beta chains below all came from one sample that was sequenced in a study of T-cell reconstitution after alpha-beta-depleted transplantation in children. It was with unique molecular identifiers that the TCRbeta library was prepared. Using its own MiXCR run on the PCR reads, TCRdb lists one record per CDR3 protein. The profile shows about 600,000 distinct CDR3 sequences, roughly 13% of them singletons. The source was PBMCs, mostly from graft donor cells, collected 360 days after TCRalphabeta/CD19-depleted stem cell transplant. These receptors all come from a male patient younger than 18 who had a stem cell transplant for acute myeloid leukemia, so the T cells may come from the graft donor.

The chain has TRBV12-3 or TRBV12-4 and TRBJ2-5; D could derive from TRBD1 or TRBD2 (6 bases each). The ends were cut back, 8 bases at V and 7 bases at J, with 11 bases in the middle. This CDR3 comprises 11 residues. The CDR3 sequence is CASGPGATQYF. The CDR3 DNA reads TGTGCCAGCGGGCCGGGGGCGACCCAGTACTTC.

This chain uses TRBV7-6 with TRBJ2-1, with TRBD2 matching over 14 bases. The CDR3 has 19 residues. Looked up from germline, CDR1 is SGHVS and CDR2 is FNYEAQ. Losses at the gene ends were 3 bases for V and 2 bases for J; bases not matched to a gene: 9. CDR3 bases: TGTGCCAGCAGCTTGTCCCCGGGACTAGCGGGAGCGCCCTACAATGAGCAGTTCTTC. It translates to CASSLSPGLAGAPYNEQFF.

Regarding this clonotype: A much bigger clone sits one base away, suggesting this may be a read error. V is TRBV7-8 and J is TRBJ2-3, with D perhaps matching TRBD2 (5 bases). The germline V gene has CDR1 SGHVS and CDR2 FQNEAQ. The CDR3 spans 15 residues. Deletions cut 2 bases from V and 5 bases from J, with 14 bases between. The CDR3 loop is CASSLTLVGVDTQYF. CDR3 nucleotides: TGTGCCAGCAGCTTAACCCTAGTGGGAGTAGATACGCAGTATTTT.

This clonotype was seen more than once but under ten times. The CDR3 is CASSLWRQGAQPQHF. The CDR3 DNA follows: TGTGCCAGCAGCTTATGGCGGCAGGGGGCGCAGCCCCAGCATTTT. The chain joins TRBV7-9 to TRBJ1-5; 8 positions match TRBD1. Germline CDR1 reads SEHNR; CDR2 reads FQNEAQ (reference sequence). Losses at the gene ends were 2 bases for V and 7 bases for J; bases not matched to a gene: 7. CDR3 length equals 15 residues.

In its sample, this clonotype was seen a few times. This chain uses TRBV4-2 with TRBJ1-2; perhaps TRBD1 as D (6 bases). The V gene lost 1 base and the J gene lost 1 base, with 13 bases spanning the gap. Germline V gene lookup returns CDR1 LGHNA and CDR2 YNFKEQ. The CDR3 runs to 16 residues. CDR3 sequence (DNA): TGTGCCAGCAGCCAAGGCCGGGGGGCGGGTAACTATGGCTACACCTTC. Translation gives CASSQGRGAGNYGYTF.

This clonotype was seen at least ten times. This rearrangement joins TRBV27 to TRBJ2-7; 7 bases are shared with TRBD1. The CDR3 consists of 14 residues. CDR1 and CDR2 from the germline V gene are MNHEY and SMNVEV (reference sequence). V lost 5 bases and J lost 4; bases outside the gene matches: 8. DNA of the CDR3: TGTGCCAGCAGTCTCTTGGGACAGCCATACGAGCAGTACTTC. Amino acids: CASSLLGQPYEQYF.

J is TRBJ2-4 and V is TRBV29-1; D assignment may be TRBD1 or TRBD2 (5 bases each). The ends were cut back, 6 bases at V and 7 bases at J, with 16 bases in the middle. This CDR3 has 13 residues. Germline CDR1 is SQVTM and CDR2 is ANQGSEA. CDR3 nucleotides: TGCAGCGTGGGGGTCAAAAAAAGGAACATTCAGTACTTC. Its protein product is CSVGVKKRNIQYF.